The 19 T cell receptor beta chains below come from one sample, sequenced in a study of blood T cell repertoires in COVID-19. Assay used: immunoSEQ multiplex PCR; TCRdb lists only in-frame clones, some missing. The sample lists under 250,000 clones; about 83% were seen once. The sample taken for sequencing was peripheral blood. The receptors were gathered from a human donor in a cohort sampled during active COVID-19.

The chain carries TRBV9 and TRBJ1-3, with 7 bases aligning to TRBD1. In germline, CDR1 is SGDLS, CDR2 YYNGEE. CDR3 size: 17 residues. V shed 0 bases and J 0 bases; nucleotides not matched to a gene: 6. CDR3 sequence (DNA): TGTGCCAGCAGCGTAGATGCAGGGGGAAGCTCTGGAAACACCATATATTTT. This encodes CASSVDAGGSSGNTIYF. The entire variable domain, with the rest obtained from reference TRBV9 and TRBJ1-3, is as follows: DSGVTQTPKHLITATGQRVTLRCSPRSGDLSVYWYQQSLDQGLQFLIQYYNGEERAKGNILERFSAQQFPDLHSELNLSSLELGDSALYFCASSVDAGGSSGNTIYFGEGSWLTVV.

This chain links TRBV3-1 (or the pseudogene TRBV3-2) with TRBJ1-2; D possibly corresponds to TRBD1 (5 bases). This CDR3 has 12 residues. Germline CDR1 is LGHDT and CDR2 is YNNKEL (reference sequence). V lost 8 bases and J 7 bases, leaving 14 bases between the germline ends. CDR3 coding DNA: TGTGCCAGCTCAGGGAGGGAGGGTGGCTACACCTTC. Translating it yields CASSGREGGYTF.

The chain employs TRBV6-5 and TRBJ1-4, with D maybe TRBD1 (5 bases). The germline V and J ends were trimmed by 2 bases and 8 bases, with 18 bases remaining between them. From germline, CDR1 is MNHEY and CDR2 SVGAGI. This CDR3 is built from 16 residues. The CDR3 region is CASSYLVAGSKEKLFF. In DNA, the CDR3 is TGTGCCAGCAGTTACCTCGTCGCAGGGTCGAAAGAAAAACTGTTTTTT.

This rearrangement joins TRBV12-3 or TRBV12-4 to TRBJ1-2; D remains ambiguous. The germline V and J ends were trimmed by 5 bases and 2 bases, with 6 bases remaining between them. The CDR3 contains 12 residues. The DNA of the CDR3 is TGTGCCAGCAGTGGCAGAAACTATGGCTACACCTTC. Its protein product is CASSGRNYGYTF.

This clone was seen once. The gene calls are TRBV30 and TRBJ1-6, with D uncertain. The CDR3 is 15 residues long. Germline V gene data show CDR1 as GTSNPN and CDR2 as SVGIG (reference sequence). Trimming stripped 4 bases from V and 0 bases from J, with 10 bases between. The CDR3 sequence is CAWTQDYSYNSPLHF. CDR3 coding DNA: TGTGCCTGGACCCAGGACTACTCCTATAATTCACCCCTCCACTTT.

This rearrangement joins TRBV11-2 to TRBJ2-7, with D perhaps matching TRBD1 (5 bases). V lost 1 base to trimming and J lost 2 bases, with 12 bases between them. CDR1 is SGHAT, CDR2 FQNNGV, per germline. This CDR3 region has 15 residues. The CDR3 DNA reads TGTGCCAGCAGCTTAGCAGGGTTTACCGCCTACGAGCAGTACTTC. It codes for CASSLAGFTAYEQYF.

The rearrangement links TRBV2 to TRBJ2-2; TRBD2 matches 12 bases. Germline V gene lookup returns CDR1 SNHLY and CDR2 FYNNEI. This CDR3 is built from 17 residues. The junction had 8 bases not matched to a gene; V was cut back by 6 bases and J by 3 bases. CDR3 sequence: CASRPLAGGVDTGELFF. The CDR3 nucleotides are TGTGCCAGCAGACCACTAGCGGGAGGTGTAGACACCGGGGAGCTGTTTTTT.

This clone was counted only a few times. The CDR3: CASSSIQGGTEAFF. CDR3 DNA: TGTGCCAGCAGCTCGATACAGGGGGGGACTGAAGCTTTCTTT. This sequence joins TRBV7-2 and TRBJ1-1; 8 bases line up with TRBD1. This CDR3 has 14 residues. The trim removed 4 bases at V and 5 bases at J, leaving 6 bases unmatched. Germline-derived CDR1 and CDR2 are SGHTA and FQGNSA.

The rearrangement joins TRBV6-5 to TRBJ1-2; D is undetermined. This CDR3 region has 15 residues. Deletions cut 0 bases from V and 2 bases from J, with 10 bases between. Germline V lookup: CDR1 MNHEY, CDR2 SVGAGI. The CDR3 nucleotides read TGTGCCAGCAGTTACTCGATTAGGGAGAACTATGGCTACACCTTC. This gives the protein CASSYSIRENYGYTF.

This chain joins TRBV18 and TRBJ2-1; 8 nucleotides line up with TRBD1. The germline gives CDR1 KGHSH, CDR2 LQKENI. CDR3 length: 16 amino acids. After removal of 4 bases from V and 7 bases from J, the junction contained 12 bases not matched to a gene. CDR3 region: CASSRLQGGVVNEQFF. The CDR3, as DNA: TGTGCCAGCTCACGTTTACAGGGGGGTGTGGTAAATGAGCAGTTCTTC.

The V gene is TRBV5-1, the J gene TRBJ2-1, with TRBD2 identical over 15 bases. CDR1 and CDR2 from the germline V gene are SGHRS and YFSETQ. The V segment lost 4 bases and the J segment 9 bases; nucleotides outside the gene matches: 5. CDR3 length: 15 amino acids. CDR3 sequence reads: CASSDGLAGGTEQFF. The CDR3 DNA sequence: TGCGCCAGCAGCGATGGACTAGCGGGGGGGACTGAGCAGTTCTTC.

This chain uses TRBV10-3 with TRBJ2-1, with 10 bases fitting TRBD2. V dropped 4 bases and J dropped 1; count of bases not matched to a gene: 7. The CDR3 has 17 residues. The V gene's germline CDR1 is ENHRY and CDR2 SYGVKD. The CDR3 loop is CAISGSASGRSYNEQFF. As DNA, the CDR3 is TGTGCCATCAGTGGGTCGGCTAGCGGGAGATCCTACAATGAGCAGTTCTTC.

This clone is a singleton in its sample. The sample carries other DNA sequences with the same CDR3. The chain has TRBV28 and TRBJ2-7; TRBD1 might be the D (6 bases). The CDR3 length is 13 residues. The V gene's germline CDR1 is MDHEN and CDR2 SYDVKM. The germline V and J ends were trimmed by 3 bases and 3 bases, with 9 bases remaining between them. The CDR3 DNA sequence: TGTGCCAGCAGTTTGGGACAAGACTACGAGCAGTACTTC. Translation gives CASSLGQDYEQYF. Supplemented by reference TRBV28 and TRBJ2-7, the full variable domain reads DVKVTQSSRYLVKRTGEKVFLECVQDMDHENMFWYRQDPGLGLRLIYFSYDVKMKEKGDIPEGYSVSREKKERFSLILESASTNQTSMYLCASSLGQDYEQYFGPGTRLTVT.

As for this clone: A junction end diverges from the germline sequence, so it may reflect a read error. The gene calls are TRBV4-1 and TRBJ2-1, with 8 bases aligning to TRBD2. CDR1 and CDR2 (germline): MGHRA, YSYEKL. CDR3 length: 14 residues. Here the CDR3 DNA reads TGCGCCAGCAACCAAGATAGCGGGGTCAATGAGCAGTTCTTC. The encoded protein is CASNQDSGVNEQFF.

The V gene is TRBV28, the J gene TRBJ2-7, with TRBD2 identical over 7 bases. Germline V gene data show CDR1 as MDHEN and CDR2 as SYDVKM. V trimming: 4 bases; J trimming: 3 bases; junction bases outside the gene matches: 9. This CDR3 is 15 amino acids long. CDR3 coding DNA: TGTGCCAGCAGTTCCCTTCGGGACTACATCTACGAGCAGTACTTC. Encoded protein: CASSSLRDYIYEQYF.

V and J are TRBV15 and TRBJ2-2; the match to TRBD2 covers 7 bases. The CDR3 loop spans 13 amino acids. Germline CDR1 and CDR2: LNHNV and YYDKDF (reference sequence). The J segment lost 5 bases and the V segment lost 5 bases, leaving 2 bases of the junction unmatched. CDR3 bases: TGTGCCACCAGCCCAGCGGGAACCGGGGAGCTGTTTTTT. Translating gives CATSPAGTGELFF.

This clone was counted many times. The chain joins TRBV9 to TRBJ2-1; tentative D call: TRBD2 (7 bases). The CDR3 totals 17 residues. V lost 5 bases and J lost 6, with 24 bases in between. Germline values: CDR1 SGDLS, CDR2 YYNGEE. The CDR3 nucleotides are TGTGCCAGCAGAAGAGGGGGGGGACCACCCTATGCCAATGAGCAGTTCTTC. Its translation is CASRRGGGPPYANEQFF.

The chain uses TRBV9 and TRBJ1-2; 7 positions match TRBD1. Losses at the gene ends were 0 bases for V and 10 bases for J; bases not matched to a gene: 12. The CDR3 extends over 15 amino acids. The germline V gene encodes CDR1 SGDLS and CDR2 YYNGEE. The chain's CDR3 is CASSVVRGGVRFYTF. The CDR3 DNA follows: TGTGCCAGCAGCGTAGTTCGAGGGGGCGTTCGATTCTACACCTTC.

This clone was counted a few times. V gene TRBV7-2 combines with J gene TRBJ2-1; possible D gene TRBD1, 5 bases. The germline gives CDR1 SGHTA, CDR2 FQGNSA. V gave up 5 bases and J gave up 2 bases, with 7 bases separating them. This CDR3 contains 13 residues. The CDR3 reads CASSMDTYNEQFF. The CDR3 DNA sequence: TGTGCCAGCAGCATGGACACCTACAATGAGCAGTTCTTC.